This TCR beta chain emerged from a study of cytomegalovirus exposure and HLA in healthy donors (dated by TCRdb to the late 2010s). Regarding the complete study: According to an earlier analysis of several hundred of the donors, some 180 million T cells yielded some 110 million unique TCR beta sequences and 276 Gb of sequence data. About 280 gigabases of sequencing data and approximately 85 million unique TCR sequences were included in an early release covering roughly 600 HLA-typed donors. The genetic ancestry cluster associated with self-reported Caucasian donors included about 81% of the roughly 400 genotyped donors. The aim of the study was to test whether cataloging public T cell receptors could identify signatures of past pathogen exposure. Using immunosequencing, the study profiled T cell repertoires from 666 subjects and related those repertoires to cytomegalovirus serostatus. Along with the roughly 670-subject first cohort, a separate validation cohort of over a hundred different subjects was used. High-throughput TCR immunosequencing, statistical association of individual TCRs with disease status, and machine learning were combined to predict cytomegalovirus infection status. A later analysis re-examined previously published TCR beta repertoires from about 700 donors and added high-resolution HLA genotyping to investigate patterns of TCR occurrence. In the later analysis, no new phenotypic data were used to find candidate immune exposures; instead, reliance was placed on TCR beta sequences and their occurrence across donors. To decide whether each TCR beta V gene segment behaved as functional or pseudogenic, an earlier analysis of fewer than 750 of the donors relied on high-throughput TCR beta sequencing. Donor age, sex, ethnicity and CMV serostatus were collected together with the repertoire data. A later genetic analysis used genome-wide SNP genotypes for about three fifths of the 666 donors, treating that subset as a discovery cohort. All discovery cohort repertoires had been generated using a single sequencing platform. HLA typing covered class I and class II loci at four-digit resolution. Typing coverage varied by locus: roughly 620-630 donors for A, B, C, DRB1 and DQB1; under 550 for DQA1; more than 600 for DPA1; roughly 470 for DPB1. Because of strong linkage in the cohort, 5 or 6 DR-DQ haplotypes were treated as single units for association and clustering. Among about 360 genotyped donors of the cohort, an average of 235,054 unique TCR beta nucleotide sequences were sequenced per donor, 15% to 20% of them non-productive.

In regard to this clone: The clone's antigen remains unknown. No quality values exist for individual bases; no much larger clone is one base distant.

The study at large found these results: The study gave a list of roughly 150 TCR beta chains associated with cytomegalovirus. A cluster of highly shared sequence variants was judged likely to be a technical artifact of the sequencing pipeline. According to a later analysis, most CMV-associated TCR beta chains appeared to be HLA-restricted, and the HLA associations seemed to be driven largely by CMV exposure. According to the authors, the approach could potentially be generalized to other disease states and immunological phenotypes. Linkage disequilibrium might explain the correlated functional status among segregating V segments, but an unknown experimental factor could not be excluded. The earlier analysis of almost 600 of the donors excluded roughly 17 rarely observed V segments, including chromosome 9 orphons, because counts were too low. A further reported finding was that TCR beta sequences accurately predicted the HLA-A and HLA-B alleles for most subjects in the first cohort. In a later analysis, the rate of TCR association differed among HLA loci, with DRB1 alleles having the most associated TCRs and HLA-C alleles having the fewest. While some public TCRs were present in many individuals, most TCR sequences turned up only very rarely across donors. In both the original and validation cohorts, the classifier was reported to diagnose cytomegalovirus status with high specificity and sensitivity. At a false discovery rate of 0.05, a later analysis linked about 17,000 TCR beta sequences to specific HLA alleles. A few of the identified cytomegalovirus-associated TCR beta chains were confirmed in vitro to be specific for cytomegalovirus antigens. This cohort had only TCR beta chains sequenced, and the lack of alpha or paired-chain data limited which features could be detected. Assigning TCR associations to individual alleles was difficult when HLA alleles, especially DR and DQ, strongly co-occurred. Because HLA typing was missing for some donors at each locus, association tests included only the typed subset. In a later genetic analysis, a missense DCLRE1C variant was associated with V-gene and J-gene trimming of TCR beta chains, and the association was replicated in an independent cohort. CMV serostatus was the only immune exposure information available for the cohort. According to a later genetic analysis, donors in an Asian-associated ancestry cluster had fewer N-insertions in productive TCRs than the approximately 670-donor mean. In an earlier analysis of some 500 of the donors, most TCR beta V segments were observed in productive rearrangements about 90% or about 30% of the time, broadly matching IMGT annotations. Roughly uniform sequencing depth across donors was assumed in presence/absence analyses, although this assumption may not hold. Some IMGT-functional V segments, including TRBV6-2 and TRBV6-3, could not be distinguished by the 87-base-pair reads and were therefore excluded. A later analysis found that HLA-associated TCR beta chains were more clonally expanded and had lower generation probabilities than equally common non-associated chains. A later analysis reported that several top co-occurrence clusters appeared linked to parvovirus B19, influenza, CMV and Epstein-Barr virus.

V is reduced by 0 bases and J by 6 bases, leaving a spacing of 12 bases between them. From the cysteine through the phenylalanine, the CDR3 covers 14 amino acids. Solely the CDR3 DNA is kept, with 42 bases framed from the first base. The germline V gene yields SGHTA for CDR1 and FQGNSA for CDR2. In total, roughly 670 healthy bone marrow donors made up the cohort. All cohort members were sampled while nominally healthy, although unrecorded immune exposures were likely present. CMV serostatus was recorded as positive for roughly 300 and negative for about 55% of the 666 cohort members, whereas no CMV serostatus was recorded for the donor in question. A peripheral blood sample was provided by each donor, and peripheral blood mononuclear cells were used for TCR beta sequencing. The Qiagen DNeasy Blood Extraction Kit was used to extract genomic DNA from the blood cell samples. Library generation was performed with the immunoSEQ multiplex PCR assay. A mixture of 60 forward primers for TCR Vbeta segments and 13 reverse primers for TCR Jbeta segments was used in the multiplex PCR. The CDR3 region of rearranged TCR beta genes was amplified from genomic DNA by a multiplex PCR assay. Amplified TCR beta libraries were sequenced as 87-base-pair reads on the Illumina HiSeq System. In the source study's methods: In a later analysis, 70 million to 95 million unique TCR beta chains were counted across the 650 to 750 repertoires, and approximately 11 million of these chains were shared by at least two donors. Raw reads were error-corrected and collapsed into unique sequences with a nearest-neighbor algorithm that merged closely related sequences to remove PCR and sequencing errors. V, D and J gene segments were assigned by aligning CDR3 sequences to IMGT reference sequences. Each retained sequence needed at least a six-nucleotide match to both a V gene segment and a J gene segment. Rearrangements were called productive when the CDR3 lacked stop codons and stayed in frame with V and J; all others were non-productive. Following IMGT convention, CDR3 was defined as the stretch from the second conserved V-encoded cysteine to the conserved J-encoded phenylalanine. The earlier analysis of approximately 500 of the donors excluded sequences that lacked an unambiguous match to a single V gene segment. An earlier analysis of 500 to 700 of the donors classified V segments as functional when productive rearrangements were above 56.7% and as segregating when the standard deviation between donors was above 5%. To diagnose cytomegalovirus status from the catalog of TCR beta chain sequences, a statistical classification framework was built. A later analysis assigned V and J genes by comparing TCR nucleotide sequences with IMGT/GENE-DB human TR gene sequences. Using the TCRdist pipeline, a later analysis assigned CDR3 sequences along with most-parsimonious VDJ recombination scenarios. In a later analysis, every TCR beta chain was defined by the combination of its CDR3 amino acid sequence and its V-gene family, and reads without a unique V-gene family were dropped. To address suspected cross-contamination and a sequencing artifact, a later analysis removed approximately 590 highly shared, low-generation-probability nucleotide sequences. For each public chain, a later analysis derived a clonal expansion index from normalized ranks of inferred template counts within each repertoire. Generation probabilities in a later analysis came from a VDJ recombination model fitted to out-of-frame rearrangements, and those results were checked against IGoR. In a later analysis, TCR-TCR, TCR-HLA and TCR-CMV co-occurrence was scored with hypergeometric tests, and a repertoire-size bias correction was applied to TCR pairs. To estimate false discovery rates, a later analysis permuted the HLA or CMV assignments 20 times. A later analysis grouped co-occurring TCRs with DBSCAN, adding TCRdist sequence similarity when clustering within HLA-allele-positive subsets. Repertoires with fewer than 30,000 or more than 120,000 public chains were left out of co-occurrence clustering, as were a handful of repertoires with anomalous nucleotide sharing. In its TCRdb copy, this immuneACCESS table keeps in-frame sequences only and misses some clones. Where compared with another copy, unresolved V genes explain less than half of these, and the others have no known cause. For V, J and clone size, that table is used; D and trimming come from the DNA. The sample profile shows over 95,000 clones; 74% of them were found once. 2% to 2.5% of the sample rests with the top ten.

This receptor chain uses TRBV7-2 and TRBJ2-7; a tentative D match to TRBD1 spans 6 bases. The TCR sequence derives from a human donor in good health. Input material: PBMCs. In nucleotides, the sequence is TGTGCCAGCAGCTTAGCGATGGCAGGGGTCGAGCAGTACTTC. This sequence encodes CASSLAMAGVEQYF.